This TCR beta chain was sequenced for a study of blood T cell repertoires in COVID-19. At the level of the study: The study drew acute and convalescent COVID-19 samples from the United States, Italy and Spain. PBMCs, B-cell-depleted T cells, or T cells provided the cDNA or gDNA that made up the material.

The method was immunoSEQ multiplex PCR; TCRdb's version includes in-frame clones alone and lacks a portion of them. The sample yields roughly 320,000 clones, almost 85% seen once. This CDR3 has 12 residues. Germline V gene data show CDR1 as SEHNR and CDR2 as FQNEAQ (reference sequence). Trimming removed 3 bases from V and 7 bases from J; junction bases left unmatched: 2. Specimen: peripheral blood. This rearrangement joins TRBV7-9 to TRBJ1-2; 7 bases are a match to TRBD1. The receptor's source is a human donor in a cohort sampled during active COVID-19. The chain's CDR3 is CASSLGQIGYTF. CDR3 DNA: TGTGCCAGCAGCTTGGGACAGATTGGCTACACCTTC.